This is a list of T cell receptor beta chains from one sample in a study of human versus mouse CDR3 diversity and MHC coevolution. Libraries were prepared by immunoSEQ multiplex PCR; TCRdb keeps only in-frame clonotypes and omits some of them. The data show around 77,000 clones, around 90% seen once. Sequences were obtained from naive CD4+ T cells from blood. The receptor set was obtained from a person aged 25-75 years in good health. Each CDR3 is given with its conserved first and last residue. D genes are given only for firm matches.

d_gene,j_gene,v_gene,CDR3nt,CDR3aa
TRBD2,TRBJ2-7,TRBV5-4,TGTGCCAGCAGCTTCGGGTCGGGAGGGCCCTACGAGCAGTACTTC,CASSFGSGGPYEQYF
-,TRBJ1-1,TRBV19,TGTGCCAGTAGTAGGGCAGATGAAGCTTTCTTT,CASSRADEAFF
TRBD2,TRBJ2-1,TRBV5-1,TGCGCCAGCAGCTTGCTAGCGGGGGGGTACAATGAGCAGTTCTTC,CASSLLAGGYNEQFF
-,TRBJ2-1,TRBV6-1,TGTGCCAGCGTCCGGGGGAGGACCTACAATGAGCAGTTCTTC,CASVRGRTYNEQFF
-,TRBJ1-2,TRBV6-1,TGTGCCAGCAGTGAAGGGCAGGGCTGGGGCTACACCTTC,CASSEGQGWGYTF
TRBD1,TRBJ1-5,TRBV6-5,TGTGCCAGCAGCCGGACAGGCCGCAATCAGCCCCAGCATTTT,CASSRTGRNQPQHF
-,TRBJ2-7,TRBV12-2,TGTGCAAGTCGCCAGGCGGGAGGGGCGATCTCCTACGAGCAGTACTTC,CASRQAGGAISYEQYF
TRBD1,TRBJ1-1,TRBV5-1,TGCGCCAGCAGGGGCAGGGGGCCGAACACTGAAGCTTTCTTT,CASRGRGPNTEAFF
TRBD2,TRBJ2-7,TRBV27,TGTGCCAGCAGTACTACAACTTATTCCGGGACTAGCGGGGGGGCCTACCCGCTCTACGAGCAGTACTTC,CASSTTTYSGTSGGAYPLYEQYF
TRBD2,TRBJ2-1,TRBV30,TGTGCCTGGAGTGTACAACTAGCGGGAGGCAATGAGCAGTTCTTC,CAWSVQLAGGNEQFF
TRBD2,TRBJ2-1,TRBV10-2,TGCGCCAGCACCCTTTGGGGGGGGGTTAATGAGCAGTTCTTC,CASTLWGGVNEQFF